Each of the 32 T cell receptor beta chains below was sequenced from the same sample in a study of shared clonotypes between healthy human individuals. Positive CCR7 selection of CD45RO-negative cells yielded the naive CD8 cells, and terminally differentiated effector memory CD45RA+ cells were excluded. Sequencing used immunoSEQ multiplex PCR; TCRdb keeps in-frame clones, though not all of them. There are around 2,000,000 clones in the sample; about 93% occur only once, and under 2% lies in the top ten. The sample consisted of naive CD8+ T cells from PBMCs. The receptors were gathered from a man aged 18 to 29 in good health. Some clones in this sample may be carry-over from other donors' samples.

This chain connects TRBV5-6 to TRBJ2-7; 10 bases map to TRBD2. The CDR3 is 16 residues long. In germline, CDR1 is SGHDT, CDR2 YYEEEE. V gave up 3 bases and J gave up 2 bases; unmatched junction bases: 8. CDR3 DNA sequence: TGTGCCAGCAGCTCGCAAGGACTAGCGGCGACCTACGAGCAGTACTTC. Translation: CASSSQGLAATYEQYF.

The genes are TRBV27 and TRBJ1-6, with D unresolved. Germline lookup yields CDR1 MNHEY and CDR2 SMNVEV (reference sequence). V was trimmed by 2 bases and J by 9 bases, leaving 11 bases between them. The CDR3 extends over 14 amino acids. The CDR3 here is CASSLGPGGSPLHF. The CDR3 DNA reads TGTGCCAGCAGTTTAGGGCCAGGTGGTTCACCCCTCCACTTT.

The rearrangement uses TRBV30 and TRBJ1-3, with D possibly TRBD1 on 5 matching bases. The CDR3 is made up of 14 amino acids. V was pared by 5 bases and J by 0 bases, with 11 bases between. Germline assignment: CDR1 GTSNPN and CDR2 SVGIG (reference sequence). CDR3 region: CAWRDRGSGNTIYF. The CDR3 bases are TGTGCCTGGCGAGACAGAGGCTCTGGAAACACCATATATTTT.

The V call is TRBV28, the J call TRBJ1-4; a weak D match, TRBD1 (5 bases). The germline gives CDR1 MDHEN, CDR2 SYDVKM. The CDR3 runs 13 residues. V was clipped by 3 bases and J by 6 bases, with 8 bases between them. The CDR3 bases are TGTGCCAGCAGTTTTATAGGGGATGAAAAACTGTTTTTT. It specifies CASSFIGDEKLFF.

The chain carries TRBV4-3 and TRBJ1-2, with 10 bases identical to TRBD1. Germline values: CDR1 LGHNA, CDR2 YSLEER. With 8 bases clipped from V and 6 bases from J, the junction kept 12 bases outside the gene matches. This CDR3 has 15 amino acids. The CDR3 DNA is TGCGCCAGCCAACGTCAGACAGGGGGCGGGGATGGCTACACCTTC. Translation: CASQRQTGGGDGYTF.

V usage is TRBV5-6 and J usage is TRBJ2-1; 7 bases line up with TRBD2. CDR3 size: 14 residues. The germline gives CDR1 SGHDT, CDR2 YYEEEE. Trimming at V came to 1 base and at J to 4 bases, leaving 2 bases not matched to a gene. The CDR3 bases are TGTGCCAGCAGCTTGCTAGCGGTGTACAATGAGCAGTTCTTC. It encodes CASSLLAVYNEQFF.

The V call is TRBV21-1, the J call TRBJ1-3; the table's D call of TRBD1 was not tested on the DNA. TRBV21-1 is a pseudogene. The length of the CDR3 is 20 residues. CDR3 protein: CASSKGRVLAQNWRGNTIYF. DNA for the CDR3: TGTGCCAGCAGCAAAGGTAGAGTATTGGCACAGAACTGGCGTGGAAACACCATATATTTT.

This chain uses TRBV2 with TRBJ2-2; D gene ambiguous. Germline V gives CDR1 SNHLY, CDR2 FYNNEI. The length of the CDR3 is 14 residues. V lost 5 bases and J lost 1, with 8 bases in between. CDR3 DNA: TGTGCCAGCAGTCAGGACGAGAACACCGGGGAGCTGTTTTTT. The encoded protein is CASSQDENTGELFF. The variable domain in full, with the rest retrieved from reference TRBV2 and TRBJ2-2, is EPEVTQTPSHQVTQMGQEVILRCVPISNHLYFYWYRQILGQKVEFLVSFYNNEISEKSEIFDDQFSVERPDGSNFTLKIRSTKLEDSAMYFCASSQDENTGELFFGEGSRLTVL.

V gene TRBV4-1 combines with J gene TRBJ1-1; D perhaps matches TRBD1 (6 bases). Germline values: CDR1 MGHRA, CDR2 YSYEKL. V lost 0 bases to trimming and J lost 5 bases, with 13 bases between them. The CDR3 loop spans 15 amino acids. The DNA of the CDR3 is TGCGCCAGCAGCCAAGATTGGGGCAGGGGAACTGAAGCTTTCTTT. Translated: CASSQDWGRGTEAFF.

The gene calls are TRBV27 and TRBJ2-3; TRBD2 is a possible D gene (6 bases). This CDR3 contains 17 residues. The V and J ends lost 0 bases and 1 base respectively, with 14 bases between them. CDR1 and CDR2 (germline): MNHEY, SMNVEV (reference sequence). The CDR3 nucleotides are TGTGCCAGCAGTTTATCGCCTCGGGAGCTGCGCACAGATACGCAGTATTTT. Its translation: CASSLSPRELRTDTQYF.

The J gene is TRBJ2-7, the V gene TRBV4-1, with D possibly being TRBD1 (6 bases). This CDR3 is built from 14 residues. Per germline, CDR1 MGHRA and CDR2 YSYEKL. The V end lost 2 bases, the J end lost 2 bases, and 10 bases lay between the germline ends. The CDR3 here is CASSQRDTTYEQYF. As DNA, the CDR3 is TGCGCCAGCAGCCAACGGGACACCACCTACGAGCAGTACTTC.

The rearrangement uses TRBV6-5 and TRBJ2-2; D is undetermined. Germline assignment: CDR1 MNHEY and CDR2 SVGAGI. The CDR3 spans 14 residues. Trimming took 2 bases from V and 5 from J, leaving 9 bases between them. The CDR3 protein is CASSYDLETGELFF. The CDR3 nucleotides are TGTGCCAGCAGTTACGATTTAGAAACCGGGGAGCTGTTTTTT.

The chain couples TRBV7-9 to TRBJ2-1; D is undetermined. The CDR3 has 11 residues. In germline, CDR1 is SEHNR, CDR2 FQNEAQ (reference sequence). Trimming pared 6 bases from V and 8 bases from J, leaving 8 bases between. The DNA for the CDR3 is TGTGCCAGCAGGGATATCGATGAGCAGTTCTTC. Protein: CASRDIDEQFF.

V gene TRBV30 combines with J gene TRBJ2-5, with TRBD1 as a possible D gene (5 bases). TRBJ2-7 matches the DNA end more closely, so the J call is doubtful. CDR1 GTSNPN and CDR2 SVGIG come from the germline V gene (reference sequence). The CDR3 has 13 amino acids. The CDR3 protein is CAWRATATYEQYF. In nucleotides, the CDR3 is TGTGCCTGGAGAGCGACAGCCACCTACGAGCAGTACTTC.

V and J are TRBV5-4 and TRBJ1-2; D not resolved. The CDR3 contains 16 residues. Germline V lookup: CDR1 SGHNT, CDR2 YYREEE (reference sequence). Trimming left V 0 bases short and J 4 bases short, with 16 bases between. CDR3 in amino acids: CASSLDPPGRTYGYTF. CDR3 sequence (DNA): TGTGCCAGCAGCTTGGACCCGCCGGGCAGGACCTATGGCTACACCTTC. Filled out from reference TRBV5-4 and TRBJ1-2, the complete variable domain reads ETGVTQSPTHLIKTRGQQVTLRCSSQSGHNTVSWYQQALGQGPQFIFQYYREEENGRGNFPPRFSGLQFPNYSSELNVNALELDDSALYLCASSLDPPGRTYGYTFGSGTRLTVV.

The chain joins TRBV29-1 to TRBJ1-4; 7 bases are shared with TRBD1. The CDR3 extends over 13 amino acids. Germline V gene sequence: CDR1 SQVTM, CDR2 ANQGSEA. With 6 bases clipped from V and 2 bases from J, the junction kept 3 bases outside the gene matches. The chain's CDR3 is CSVIQGTNEKLFF. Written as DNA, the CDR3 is TGCAGCGTGATACAGGGGACTAATGAAAAACTGTTTTTT. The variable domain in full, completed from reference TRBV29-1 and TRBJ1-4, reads SAVISQKPSRDICQRGTSLTIQCQVDSQVTMMFWYRQQPGQSLTLIATANQGSEATYESGFVIDKFPISRPNLTFSTLTVSNMSPEDSSIYLCSVIQGTNEKLFFGSGTQLSVL.

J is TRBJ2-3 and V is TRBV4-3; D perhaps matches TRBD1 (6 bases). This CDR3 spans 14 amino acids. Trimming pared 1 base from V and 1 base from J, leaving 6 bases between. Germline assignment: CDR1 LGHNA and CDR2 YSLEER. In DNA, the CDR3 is TGCGCCAGCAGCCAAGCAGGGGGCACAGATACGCAGTATTTT. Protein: CASSQAGGTDTQYF.

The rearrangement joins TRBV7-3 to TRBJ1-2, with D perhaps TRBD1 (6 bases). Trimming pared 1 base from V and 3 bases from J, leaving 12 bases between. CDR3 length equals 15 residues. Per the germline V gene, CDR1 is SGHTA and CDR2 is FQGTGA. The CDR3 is CASSLNGGADYGYTF. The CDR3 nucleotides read TGTGCCAGCAGCTTAAATGGGGGCGCAGACTATGGCTACACCTTC. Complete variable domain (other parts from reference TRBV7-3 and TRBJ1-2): GAGVSQTPSNKVTEKGKYVELRCDPISGHTALYWYRQSLGQGPEFLIYFQGTGAADDSGLPNDRFFAVRPEGSVSTLKIQRTERGDSAVYLCASSLNGGADYGYTFGSGTRLTVV.

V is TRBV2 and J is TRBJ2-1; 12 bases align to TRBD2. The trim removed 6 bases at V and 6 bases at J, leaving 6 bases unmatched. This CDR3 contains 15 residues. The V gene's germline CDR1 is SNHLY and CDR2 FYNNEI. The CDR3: CASSATSGSANEQFF. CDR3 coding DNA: TGTGCCAGCAGCGCGACTAGCGGGAGCGCCAATGAGCAGTTCTTC.

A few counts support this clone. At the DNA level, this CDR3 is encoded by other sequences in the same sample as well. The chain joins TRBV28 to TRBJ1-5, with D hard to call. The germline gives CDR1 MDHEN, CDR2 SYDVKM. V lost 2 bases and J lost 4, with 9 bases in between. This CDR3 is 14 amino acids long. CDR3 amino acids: CASSLRGGNQPQHF. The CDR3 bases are TGTGCCAGCAGTTTACGAGGTGGTAATCAGCCCCAGCATTTT.

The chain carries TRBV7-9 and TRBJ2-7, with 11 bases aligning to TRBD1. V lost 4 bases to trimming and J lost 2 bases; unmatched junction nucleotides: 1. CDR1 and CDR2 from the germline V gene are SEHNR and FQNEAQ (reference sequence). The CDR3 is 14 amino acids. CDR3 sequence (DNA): TGTGCCAGCAGCTGGGGACAGGGGGCCTACGAGCAGTACTTC. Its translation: CASSWGQGAYEQYF.

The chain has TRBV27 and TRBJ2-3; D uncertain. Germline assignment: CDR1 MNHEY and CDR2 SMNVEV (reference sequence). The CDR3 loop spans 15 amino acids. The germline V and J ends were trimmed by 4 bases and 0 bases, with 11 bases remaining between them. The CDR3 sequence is CASSSPYVSTDTQYF. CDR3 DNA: TGTGCCAGCAGTTCCCCGTACGTTAGCACAGATACGCAGTATTTT.

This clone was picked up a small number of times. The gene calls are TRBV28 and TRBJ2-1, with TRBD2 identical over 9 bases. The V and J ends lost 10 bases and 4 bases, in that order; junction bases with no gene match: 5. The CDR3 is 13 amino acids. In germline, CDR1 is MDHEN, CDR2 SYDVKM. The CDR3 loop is CATRLAGYNEQFF. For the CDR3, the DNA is TGTGCCACCCGCCTAGCGGGATACAATGAGCAGTTCTTC.

The CDR3 DNA reads TGTGCCAGCAGCACCCCCCACAGCGTGAACACTGAAGCTTTCTTT. Translated: CASSTPHSVNTEAFF. The chain employs TRBV28 and TRBJ1-1; no firm D call. The CDR3 totals 15 residues. Trimming pared 6 bases from V and 0 bases from J, leaving 14 bases between. Looked up from germline, CDR1 is MDHEN and CDR2 is SYDVKM.

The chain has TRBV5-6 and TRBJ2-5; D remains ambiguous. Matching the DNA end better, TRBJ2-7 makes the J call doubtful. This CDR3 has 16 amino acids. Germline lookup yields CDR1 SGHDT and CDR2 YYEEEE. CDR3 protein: CASRPKSFDHSYEQYF. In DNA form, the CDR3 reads TGTGCCAGCAGACCCAAAAGCTTTGACCACTCCTACGAGCAGTACTTC.

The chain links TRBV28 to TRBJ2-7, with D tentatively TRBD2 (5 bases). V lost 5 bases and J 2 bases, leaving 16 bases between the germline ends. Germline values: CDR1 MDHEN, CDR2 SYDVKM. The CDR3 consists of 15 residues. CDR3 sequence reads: CASSLFKGVAYEQYF. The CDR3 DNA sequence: TGTGCCAGCAGTCTCTTTAAGGGAGTGGCCTACGAGCAGTACTTC.

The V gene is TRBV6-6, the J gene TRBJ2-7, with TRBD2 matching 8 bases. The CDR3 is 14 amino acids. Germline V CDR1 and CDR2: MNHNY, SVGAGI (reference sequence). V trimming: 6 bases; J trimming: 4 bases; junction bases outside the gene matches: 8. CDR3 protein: CASRAGLEAYEQYF. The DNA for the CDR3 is TGTGCCAGCAGAGCGGGACTAGAAGCGTACGAGCAGTACTTC.

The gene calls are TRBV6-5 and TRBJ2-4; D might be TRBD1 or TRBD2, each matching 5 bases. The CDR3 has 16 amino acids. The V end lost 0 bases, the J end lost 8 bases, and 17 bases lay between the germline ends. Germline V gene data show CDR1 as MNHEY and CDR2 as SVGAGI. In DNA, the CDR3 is TGTGCCAGCAGTTACTCGATGGGGGAGCGAGGGGACATTCAGTACTTC. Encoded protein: CASSYSMGERGDIQYF.

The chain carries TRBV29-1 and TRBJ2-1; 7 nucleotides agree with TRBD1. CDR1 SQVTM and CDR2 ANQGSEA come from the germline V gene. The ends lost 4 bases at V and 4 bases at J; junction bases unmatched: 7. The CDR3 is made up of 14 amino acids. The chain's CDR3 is CSVGGTVIYNEQFF. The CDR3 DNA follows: TGCAGCGTTGGAGGGACAGTAATATACAATGAGCAGTTCTTC.

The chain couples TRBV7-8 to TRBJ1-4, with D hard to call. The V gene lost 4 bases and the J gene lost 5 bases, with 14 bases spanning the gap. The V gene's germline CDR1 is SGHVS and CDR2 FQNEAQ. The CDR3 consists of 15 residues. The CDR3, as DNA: TGTGCCAGCAGCTCTCGACGGAGCAAGAATGAAAAACTGTTTTTT. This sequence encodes CASSSRRSKNEKLFF.

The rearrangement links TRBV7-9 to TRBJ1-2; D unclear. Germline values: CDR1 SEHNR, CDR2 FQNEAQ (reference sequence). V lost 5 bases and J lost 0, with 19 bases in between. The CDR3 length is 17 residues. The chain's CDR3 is CASSDGVEVLSNYGYTF. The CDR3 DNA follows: TGTGCCAGCAGCGACGGAGTTGAGGTTCTTTCTAACTATGGCTACACCTTC.

The CDR3 is CASSEKGLANTGELFF. In DNA, the CDR3 is TGTGCCAGCAGTGAAAAGGGACTAGCGAACACCGGGGAGCTGTTTTTT. The V gene is TRBV25-1, the J gene TRBJ2-2; 8 positions agree with TRBD2. Germline V gives CDR1 MGHDK, CDR2 SYGVNS. This CDR3 is 16 amino acids long. V trimming: 2 bases; J trimming: 0 bases; junction bases outside the gene matches: 2.